The T cell receptor beta chain under discussion was sequenced for a study of T cell responses to AZD1222 COVID-19 vaccine. To note about this clone: The antigen is not known.

Pooled together were second doses at about 4 or about 12 weeks. Here immunoSEQ multiplex PCR was the method, and the copy in TCRdb shows in-frame clones only, minus some. Of more than 120,000 clones listed, around nine tenths were seen once; the top ten hold roughly 1.5%. Broader study findings: As reported, nearly half of all spike-specific TCRs target variant regions that are unmutated.

The TCR comes from an adult who received the AZD1222 COVID-19 vaccine. The sample here was peripheral blood, taken 28 days after the second AZD1222 dose.

The CDR3: CASPGTSRPGEQFF. For the CDR3, the DNA is TGTGCCAGCCCCGGGACAAGCCGTCCGGGTGAGCAGTTCTTC. V and J are TRBV2 and TRBJ2-1; D is possibly TRBD1 (6 bases). CDR1 SNHLY and CDR2 FYNNEI come from the germline V gene. The CDR3 extends over 14 amino acids. V was trimmed by 8 bases and J by 9 bases, leaving 20 bases between them.